This T cell receptor beta chain was found in a study of cytomegalovirus exposure and HLA in healthy donors. Amplification used 60 Vbeta primers and 13 Jbeta primers. Here immunoSEQ multiplex PCR was the method, and the copy in TCRdb shows in-frame clones only, minus some. This sample has 200,000 or so clones, with approximately 78% found just once. Germline values: CDR1 KGHSH, CDR2 LQKENI. The CDR3 spans 13 residues. V gave up 3 bases and J gave up 3 bases, with 8 bases separating them. Points from the study as a whole: One variant, a missense change in DCLRE1C, was linked in a later analysis to TCR beta V- and J-gene trimming.

This clone occurred a few times. Its antigen is currently unknown. This receptor was taken from a woman aged 35 to 49 in good health and CMV-seronegative. This chain joins TRBV18 and TRBJ1-2; D may be TRBD1 (5 bases). What was sequenced was PBMCs. The CDR3 region has the DNA TGTGCCAGCTCACCGGGCAGGGACTATGGCTACACCTTC. Its protein is CASSPGRDYGYTF.